Listed here are 25 T cell receptor beta chains from one sample, sequenced in a study of early T cells in non-severe SARS-CoV-2 infection (dated by TCRdb to the early 2020s). Library generation was performed with 5' RACE. The sequencing machine was a NextSeq 500. The public reads were reprocessed in TCRdb via fastp at Q25 and MiXCR, keeping in-frame beta chains. Records with the same CDR3 protein are collapsed into one entry carrying the most frequent genes and DNA. In this sample the table shows 30,000 to 45,000 distinct CDR3 sequences, 3.5% to 5% of which occur a single time. In total, the top ten clones hold under 6% of the sample. Input material: whole blood. The receptor source for this set is an adult who was a healthcare worker with PCR-confirmed SARS-CoV-2 infection or an uninfected control (not recorded which).

The CDR3, as DNA: TGTGCCAGCAGCCAATCCCATACCCCGAACACTGAAGCTTTCTTT. It specifies CASSQSHTPNTEAFF. This chain joins TRBV3-1 and TRBJ1-1; D ambiguous. The CDR3 is 15 amino acids. V was pared by 2 bases and J by 1 base, with 11 bases between. The germline gives CDR1 LGHDT, CDR2 YNNKEL (reference sequence). Drawing the rest from reference TRBV3-1 and TRBJ1-1, the complete variable domain is DTAVSQTPKYLVTQMGNDKSIKCEQNLGHDTMYWYKQDSKKFLKIMFSYNNKELIINETVPNRFSPKSPDKAHLNLHINSLELGDSAVYFCASSQSHTPNTEAFFGQGTRLTVV.

The chain carries TRBV20-1 and TRBJ2-5; no firm D call. The CDR3 spans 16 residues. V was pared by 0 bases and J by 2 bases, with 16 bases between. Germline CDR1 reads DFQATT; CDR2 reads SNEGSKA (reference sequence). The CDR3, as DNA: TGCAGTGCTAGAGATTTCGGATTTAGTCGTCAAGAGACCCAGTACTTC. Its protein product is CSARDFGFSRQETQYF.

Many counts were recorded for this clonotype. This chain joins TRBV29-1 and TRBJ1-1; perhaps TRBD1 as D (6 bases). This CDR3 has 13 amino acids. The germline V gene has CDR1 SQVTM and CDR2 ANQGSEA. V lost 8 bases, J lost 1 base, and 14 bases lay in between. CDR3 loop: CSSTGYSNTEAFF. The CDR3 DNA reads as TGCAGCTCAACAGGGTATTCGAACACTGAAGCTTTCTTT.

V is TRBV6-6 and J is TRBJ1-5; D remains ambiguous. The germline CDR1 and CDR2 sequences are MNHNY and SVGAGI (reference sequence). Trimming stripped 3 bases from V and 4 bases from J, with 13 bases between. CDR3 size: 15 residues. The CDR3 sequence is CASSYGLPGNQPQHF. The CDR3 bases are TGTGCCAGCAGTTATGGTCTTCCGGGAAATCAGCCCCAGCATTTT.

This clonotype was recorded at least ten times. This chain joins TRBV7-3 and TRBJ2-7; D remains unclear. This CDR3 has 13 residues. Germline-derived CDR1 and CDR2 are SGHTA and FQGTGA. The V end was cut by 4 bases, the J end by 7 bases, with 14 bases between. The CDR3, as DNA: TGTGCCAGCAGCTCGGCTTCGAAGGCGGAGCAGTACTTC. Its translation: CASSSASKAEQYF. The complete variable domain, with remaining parts taken from reference TRBV7-3 and TRBJ2-7, reads GAGVSQTPSNKVTEKGKYVELRCDPISGHTALYWYRQSLGQGPEFLIYFQGTGAADDSGLPNDRFFAVRPEGSVSTLKIQRTERGDSAVYLCASSSASKAEQYFGPGTRLTVT.

The J gene is TRBJ2-7, the V gene TRBV3-1, with 7 bases fitting TRBD1. Germline V CDR1 and CDR2: LGHDT, YNNKEL (reference sequence). Trimming cost V 1 base and J 0 bases; bases outside gene matches: 15. CDR3 length: 19 amino acids. The CDR3 sequence: CASSQVKGLGTEGSYEQYF. CDR3 DNA sequence: TGTGCCAGCAGCCAAGTCAAGGGGTTAGGGACAGAAGGCTCCTACGAGCAGTACTTC.

This clonotype was seen a few times. The genes are TRBV12-3 or TRBV12-4 and TRBJ2-1, with 8 nucleotides matching TRBD2. V shed 2 bases and J 6 bases; nucleotides not matched to a gene: 6. The CDR3 runs 15 residues. The CDR3 loop is CASSLSLAGLNEQFF. DNA of the CDR3: TGTGCCAGCAGTTTAAGCCTAGCGGGCCTCAATGAGCAGTTCTTC.

This clonotype came up many times. The V and J genes are TRBV5-1 and TRBJ2-3; TRBD1 might be the D (6 bases). V was cut by 0 bases and J by 6 bases, with 14 bases left in between. Per germline, CDR1 SGHRS and CDR2 YFSETQ. CDR3 length equals 15 residues. The CDR3 bases are TGCGCCAGCAGCTTGGGACACACCACAGGGGATACGCAGTATTTT. It is translated as CASSLGHTTGDTQYF.

The table lists this clonotype with a few counts. CDR3 nucleotides: TGTGCCATCAGGCCGGGTCTCAGCACAGATACGCAGTATTTT. Translated: CAIRPGLSTDTQYF. This chain uses TRBV10-3 with TRBJ2-3; unclear D gene. Trimming removed 6 bases from V and 0 bases from J, with 10 bases in between. Germline CDR1 ENHRY, CDR2 SYGVKD. The CDR3 totals 14 residues.

The table lists this clonotype with many counts. The chain couples TRBV11-2 to TRBJ1-4, with TRBD1 matching 9 bases. The CDR3 has 15 amino acids. The germline V gene has CDR1 SGHAT and CDR2 FQNNGV. The ends lost 5 bases at V and 8 bases at J; junction bases unmatched: 9. DNA of the CDR3: TGTGCCAGCAGCACCAGGACAGGGGCGAGCGAAAAACTGTTTTTT. This gives the protein CASSTRTGASEKLFF.

This clonotype was seen many times. The genes are TRBV29-1 and TRBJ2-7; 7 bases match TRBD2. V lost 6 bases, J lost 0 bases, and 5 bases stayed unmatched. CDR3 size: 13 residues. Germline CDR1 reads SQVTM; CDR2 reads ANQGSEA. The CDR3, as DNA: TGCAGCGTAATAGCGGGCCCCTCCTACGAGCAGTACTTC. Protein product: CSVIAGPSYEQYF.

This clonotype was recorded many times. The V and J genes are TRBV20-1 and TRBJ2-7; possible D gene TRBD1, 6 bases. With 6 bases removed from V and 3 bases from J, the gap between germline ends came to 21 bases. This CDR3 contains 15 residues. The germline gives CDR1 DFQATT, CDR2 SNEGSKA (reference sequence). The CDR3 loop reads CSASPIGTSYYEQYF. The CDR3, as DNA: TGCAGTGCCTCCCCAATTGGGACAAGTTACTACGAGCAGTACTTC.

This clonotype was detected ten times or more. This chain links TRBV20-1 with TRBJ1-1; D unclear. V was cut by 3 bases and J by 2 bases, with 13 bases left in between. The length of the CDR3 is 14 residues. Germline lookup yields CDR1 DFQATT and CDR2 SNEGSKA (reference sequence). In nucleotides, the CDR3 is TGCAGTGCTAGTAACCTGCTGGCTAACACTGAAGCTTTCTTT. Translated: CSASNLLANTEAFF.

The sample holds many counts of this clonotype. This sequence joins TRBV6-1 and TRBJ2-5, with a possible D match to TRBD2 (5 bases). The length of the CDR3 is 13 residues. CDR1 and CDR2 from the germline V gene are MNHNS and SASEGT. V lost 4 bases and J lost 5, with 11 bases in between. DNA for the CDR3: TGTGCCAGCAGTGCGGGATTGGTCGAGACCCAGTACTTC. Protein sequence: CASSAGLVETQYF.

Details on this clonotype: A much larger clone differs by one base, so this may be a read error. This sequence joins TRBV7-9 and TRBJ2-2, with D uncertain. The CDR3 runs to 15 residues. Deletions cut 6 bases from V and 5 bases from J, with 16 bases between. CDR1 SEHNR and CDR2 FQNEAQ come from the germline V gene (reference sequence). The CDR3 region has the DNA TGTGCCAGCAGGGAGAGGCGGAGCCAGACCGGGGAGCTGTTTTTT. This codes for CASRERRSQTGELFF.

This clonotype has at least ten counts. The genes are TRBV11-2 and TRBJ2-1; D might be TRBD2 (6 bases). Trimming left V 5 bases short and J 3 bases short, with 11 bases between. The V gene's germline CDR1 is SGHAT and CDR2 FQNNGV. The CDR3 extends over 14 amino acids. In nucleotides, the CDR3 is TGTGCCAGCAGCCCGGGACTCAACTACAATGAGCAGTTCTTC. Translation: CASSPGLNYNEQFF.

This sequence joins TRBV11-3 and TRBJ2-7, with 10 bases fitting TRBD1. Germline trimming cut 5 bases from V and 2 bases from J; bases unmatched to any gene: 6. This CDR3 comprises 15 residues. Germline CDR1 is SGHNT and CDR2 is YENEEA. DNA of the CDR3: TGTGCCAGCAGCGAAGGGACAGGGGATCCCTACGAGCAGTACTTC. Protein: CASSEGTGDPYEQYF.

This clonotype was seen many times. The chain is built from TRBV5-6 and TRBJ2-7, with D unclear. This CDR3 comprises 12 residues. Germline CDR1 SGHDT, CDR2 YYEEEE. Trimming took 0 bases from V and 7 from J, leaving 8 bases between them. CDR3 residues: CASSLEFGEQYF. The CDR3 DNA reads TGTGCCAGCAGCTTGGAATTTGGAGAGCAGTACTTC.

This clonotype was seen a few times. The J gene is TRBJ2-7, the V gene TRBV7-9; TRBD2 aligns across 7 bases. V shed 8 bases, J shed 2 bases, and the junction held 9 bases outside the gene matches. CDR3 length: 14 residues. CDR1 SEHNR and CDR2 FQNEAQ come from the germline V gene (reference sequence). The CDR3 nucleotides read TGTGCCAGCGCCTTCTCGGGACTACCCTACGAGCAGTACTTC. Protein: CASAFSGLPYEQYF.

This clonotype was seen at least ten times. The chain links TRBV11-1 to TRBJ2-1; D is undetermined. Deletions cut 1 base from V and 5 bases from J, with 21 bases between. The CDR3 length is 18 residues. Germline V gives CDR1 SGHAT, CDR2 FQDESV (reference sequence). CDR3: CASSLVNRLAGRNNEQFF. Here the CDR3 DNA reads TGTGCCAGCAGCTTAGTTAACCGTCTCGCCGGTAGAAACAATGAGCAGTTCTTC.

This clonotype occurred many times. The genes are TRBV11-1 and TRBJ2-1, with a weak D call TRBD1 (6 bases). The germline V gene has CDR1 SGHAT and CDR2 FQDESV (reference sequence). V lost 6 bases, J lost 7 bases, and 19 bases lay in between. CDR3 size: 15 residues. The CDR3 nucleotides are TGTGCCAGCAGACCACAGGGCTGGGCCCTAAATGAGCAGTTCTTC. Its translation is CASRPQGWALNEQFF. Drawing the rest from reference TRBV11-1 and TRBJ2-1, the complete variable domain is EAEVAQSPRYKITEKSQAVAFWCDPISGHATLYWYRQILGQGPELLVQFQDESVVDDSQLPKDRFSAERLKGVDSTLKIQPAELGDSAMYLCASRPQGWALNEQFFGPGTRLTVL.

This clonotype was recorded at least ten times. The rearrangement joins TRBV7-2 to TRBJ1-1, with 8 nucleotides matching TRBD1. Germline lookup yields CDR1 SGHTA and CDR2 FQGNSA. CDR3 length: 15 residues. V shed 1 base, J shed 5 bases, and the junction held 6 bases outside the gene matches. CDR3 sequence: CASSLVTDRVTEAFF. The CDR3 bases are TGTGCCAGCAGCTTAGTTACGGACAGGGTAACTGAAGCTTTCTTT.

This clonotype was recorded at least ten times. V is TRBV12-3 or TRBV12-4 and J is TRBJ2-3, with TRBD1 matching 9 bases. The CDR3 is 16 residues long. V shed 6 bases and J 5 bases; nucleotides not matched to a gene: 12. The CDR3 loop is CASRPTPGTGIDTQYF. In DNA form, the CDR3 reads TGTGCCAGCAGGCCTACCCCCGGGACAGGGATAGATACGCAGTATTTT.

This clonotype came up many times. The chain joins TRBV5-1 to TRBJ2-1, with D perhaps matching TRBD1 (5 bases). The germline V gene encodes CDR1 SGHRS and CDR2 YFSETQ. The CDR3 runs to 16 residues. Trimming stripped 7 bases from V and 4 bases from J, with 21 bases between. The CDR3 coding sequence is TGCGCCAGCCGTCAGGGCGAAGGCCAGGTTTACAATGAGCAGTTCTTC. As protein: CASRQGEGQVYNEQFF.

This clonotype was detected many times. The chain employs TRBV7-3 and TRBJ2-5; TRBD2 aligns across 7 bases. V lost 4 bases, J lost 2 bases, and 4 bases stayed unmatched. The CDR3 covers 14 residues. The germline CDR1 and CDR2 sequences are SGHTA and FQGTGA. The CDR3 reads CASSSQGGQETQYF. CDR3 DNA: TGTGCCAGCAGCTCCCAGGGAGGGCAAGAGACCCAGTACTTC. The variable domain in full, with the rest retrieved from reference TRBV7-3 and TRBJ2-5, is GAGVSQTPSNKVTEKGKYVELRCDPISGHTALYWYRQSLGQGPEFLIYFQGTGAADDSGLPNDRFFAVRPEGSVSTLKIQRTERGDSAVYLCASSSQGGQETQYFGPGTRLLVL.